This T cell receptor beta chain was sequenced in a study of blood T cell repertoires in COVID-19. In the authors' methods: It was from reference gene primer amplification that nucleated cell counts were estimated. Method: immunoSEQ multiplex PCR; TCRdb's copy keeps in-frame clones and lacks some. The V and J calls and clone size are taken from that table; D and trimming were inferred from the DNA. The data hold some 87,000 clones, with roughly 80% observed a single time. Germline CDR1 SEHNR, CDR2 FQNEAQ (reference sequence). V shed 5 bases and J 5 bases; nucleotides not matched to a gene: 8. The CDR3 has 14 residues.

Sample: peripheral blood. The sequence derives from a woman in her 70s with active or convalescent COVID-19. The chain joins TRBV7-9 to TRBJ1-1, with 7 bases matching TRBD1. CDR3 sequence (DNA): TGTGCCAGCAGCCTCAGCCAGGGGGTAACTGAAGCTTTCTTT. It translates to CASSLSQGVTEAFF.